This is a list of T cell receptor beta chains from one sample in a study of blood T cell repertoires in COVID-19. Profiled with immunoSEQ multiplex PCR; TCRdb holds only in-frame clones, not every one. The data hold roughly 300,000 clones, with around 87% observed a single time. The sequenced material came from PBMCs or T cells enriched from blood (not recorded which). These receptors originate from a woman younger than 45 who had recovered from COVID-19. CDR3s include the opening cysteine and the closing phenylalanine or tryptophan. Fields, in order: J gene, V gene, clone size, D gene, CDR3 protein, CDR3 DNA. D genes are given only for firm matches. Only some rows state a clone size, as once, few, many or a class for expanded clones.

TRBJ1-4,TRBV20-1,-,-,CSASKGGEKLFF,TGCAGTGCTAGTAAAGGGGGTGAAAAACTGTTTTTT
TRBJ2-7,TRBV4-1,-,-,CASSSSGASFSYEQYF,TGCGCCAGCAGCTCATCTGGGGCCAGTTTCTCCTACGAGCAGTACTTC
TRBJ1-3,TRBV28,few,TRBD1,CASSPSTGRRINTIYF,TGTGCCAGCAGCCCTTCGACAGGGCGCAGAATTAACACCATATATTTT
TRBJ1-6,TRBV27,-,-,CASSFMRSPLHF,TGTGCCAGCAGTTTTATGAGGTCACCCCTCCACTTT
TRBJ1-2,TRBV5-1,-,-,CASSLGLSNGYTF,TGCGCCAGCAGCTTGGGACTTTCGAATGGCTACACCTTC
TRBJ2-5,TRBV11-3,-,TRBD1,CASSPSSDTQGVETQYF,TGTGCCAGCAGCCCATCGTCTGACACACAGGGGGTAGAGACCCAGTACTTC
TRBJ2-7,TRBV20-1,-,TRBD1,CSASAGGRHEQYF,TGCAGTGCTAGTGCAGGGGGTAGGCACGAGCAGTACTTC
TRBJ1-6,TRBV11-2,-,-,CASSRGVNSPLHF,TGTGCCAGCAGCCGGGGGGTCAATTCACCCCTCCACTTT
TRBJ2-1,TRBV28,-,TRBD1,CASSMDRALSSYNEQFF,TGTGCCAGCAGTATGGACAGGGCGTTAAGCTCCTACAATGAGCAGTTCTTC
TRBJ2-3,TRBV7-9,-,-,CASSWGGSYTDTQYF,TGTGCCAGCAGCTGGGGGGGCTCCTACACAGATACGCAGTATTTT
TRBJ1-2,TRBV6-2/TRBV6-3,-,-,CASSSGLRMPYTF,TGTGCCAGCAGTTCAGGACTGAGGATGCCCTACACCTTC
TRBJ1-3,TRBV9,few,TRBD1,CASSVGTGSSGNTIYF,TGTGCCAGCAGCGTTGGGACAGGGAGCTCTGGAAACACCATATATTTT
TRBJ2-3,TRBV6-5,-,-,CASSFPLGTQYF,TGTGCCAGCAGCTTCCCCTTGGGCACGCAGTATTTT
TRBJ2-1,TRBV6-5,-,TRBD2,CASSNLGLAGSEQFF,TGTGCCAGCAGCAACCTGGGACTAGCGGGGTCTGAGCAGTTCTTC
TRBJ2-3,TRBV28,-,TRBD2,CASSLAGGFPDTQYF,TGTGCCAGCAGTTTAGCGGGGGGCTTCCCGGATACGCAGTATTTT
TRBJ2-7,TRBV5-1,once,TRBD1,CASSLGPGQAPYEQYF,TGCGCCAGCAGCCTGGGGCCGGGACAGGCCCCCTACGAGCAGTACTTC
TRBJ1-2,TRBV10-2,-,TRBD1,CASKRTGANPFYGYTF,TGCGCCAGCAAAAGGACAGGAGCTAACCCTTTCTATGGCTACACCTTC
TRBJ1-1,TRBV7-9,once,TRBD1,CASTRGTAYTEAFF,TGTGCCAGCACCCGGGGGACAGCCTACACTGAAGCTTTCTTT
TRBJ2-5,TRBV29-1,-,-,CSVAQQETQYF,TGCAGCGTTGCCCAACAAGAGACCCAGTACTTC
TRBJ1-5,TRBV7-2,-,-,CASSLHRERQPQHF,TGTGCCAGCAGCTTACACCGGGAGCGTCAGCCCCAGCATTTT
TRBJ2-2,TRBV28,once,TRBD1,CASSSSGQGAGELFF,TGTGCCAGCAGTAGTTCGGGACAGGGGGCCGGGGAGCTGTTTTTT
TRBJ2-4,TRBV7-2,-,-,CASSSGGAGKNIQYF,TGTGCCAGCAGCTCAGGAGGGGCCGGGAAAAACATTCAGTACTTC